Only one count was recorded for the clone carrying this T cell receptor beta chain. The antigen remains undetermined. This sample is part of a study of cytomegalovirus exposure and HLA in healthy donors. On the study more broadly: The same platform used for the 666 first-cohort repertoires was also used for the 100 to 150 validation repertoires, as a later analysis reported.

Study findings and constraints: The classifier, whose performance was assessed in both the original and validation cohorts, reportedly diagnosed cytomegalovirus status with high specificity and sensitivity. Most TCR sequences showed up rarely, but some public TCRs showed up in many donors. First-cohort TCR clusters were later found to tend to co-occur in the 90 to 150 validation repertoires.

Assay used: immunoSEQ multiplex PCR; TCRdb lists only in-frame clones, some missing. The sample records roughly 130,000 clones, about nine tenths being singletons. The source material was PBMCs. The clonotype originates from a young man in good health and CMV-seronegative.

The CDR3 DNA sequence: TGCGCCAGCAGCTACCTTCAGGGAGGCAACTATGGCTACACCTTC. Translation gives CASSYLQGGNYGYTF. The J gene is TRBJ1-2, the V gene TRBV5-1; D may be TRBD1 (5 bases). The CDR3 spans 15 residues. V lost 3 bases to trimming and J lost 2 bases, with 14 bases between them. The germline V gene encodes CDR1 SGHRS and CDR2 YFSETQ.